The source of this T cell receptor (beta chain) is a study of cytomegalovirus exposure and HLA in healthy donors. J gave up 0 bases and V 1 base, and 5 bases lay outside the gene matches. CDR1 is SQVTM, CDR2 ANQGSEA, per germline. This CDR3 region has 15 residues. Vbeta (60) and Jbeta (13) primers were used in the PCR. Profiling relied on immunoSEQ multiplex PCR, and the TCRdb table lists in-frame clones only, not all of them. The data show 100,000 to 150,000 clones, over 75% seen once. The sample consisted of PBMCs. The receptor comes from a boy between 10 and 17 years old in good health and CMV-seronegative. V usage is TRBV29-1 and J usage is TRBJ2-7, with 8 bases fitting TRBD1. CDR3 nucleotide sequence: TGCAGCGTTGAAGTCTCCGGGACAGGCTCCTACGAGCAGTACTTC. Translating it yields CSVEVSGTGSYEQYF.